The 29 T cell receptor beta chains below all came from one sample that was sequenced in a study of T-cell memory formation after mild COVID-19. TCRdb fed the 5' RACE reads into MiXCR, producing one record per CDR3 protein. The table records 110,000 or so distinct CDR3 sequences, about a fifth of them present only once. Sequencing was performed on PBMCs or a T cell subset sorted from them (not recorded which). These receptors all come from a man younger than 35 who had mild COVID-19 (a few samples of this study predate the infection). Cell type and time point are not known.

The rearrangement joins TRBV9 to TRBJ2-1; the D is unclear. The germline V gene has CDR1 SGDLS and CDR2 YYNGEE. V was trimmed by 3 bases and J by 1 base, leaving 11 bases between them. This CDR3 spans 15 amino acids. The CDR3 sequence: CASSAGSVSYNEQFF. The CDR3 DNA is TGTGCCAGCAGCGCCGGATCGGTTTCCTACAATGAGCAGTTCTTC.

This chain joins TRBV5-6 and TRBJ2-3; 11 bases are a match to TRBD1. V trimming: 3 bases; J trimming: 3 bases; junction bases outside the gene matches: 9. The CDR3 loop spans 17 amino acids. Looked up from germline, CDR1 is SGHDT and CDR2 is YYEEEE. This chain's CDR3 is CASSSYGQGASTDTQYF. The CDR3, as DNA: TGTGCCAGCAGCTCCTACGGACAGGGGGCTTCGACAGATACGCAGTATTTT.

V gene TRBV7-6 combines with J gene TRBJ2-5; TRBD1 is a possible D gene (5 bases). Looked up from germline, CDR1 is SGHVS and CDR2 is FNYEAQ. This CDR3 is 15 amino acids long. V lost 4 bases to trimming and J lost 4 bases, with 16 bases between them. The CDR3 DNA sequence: TGTGCCAGCAGCTCCCGATCAGGGTGGGGAGAGACCCAGTACTTC. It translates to CASSSRSGWGETQYF.

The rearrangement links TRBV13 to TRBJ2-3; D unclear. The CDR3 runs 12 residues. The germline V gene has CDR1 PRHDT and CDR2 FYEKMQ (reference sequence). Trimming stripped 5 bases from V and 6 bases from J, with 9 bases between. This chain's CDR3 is CASSRSGDTQYF. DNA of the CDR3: TGTGCCAGCAGCCGCTCTGGGGATACGCAGTATTTT.

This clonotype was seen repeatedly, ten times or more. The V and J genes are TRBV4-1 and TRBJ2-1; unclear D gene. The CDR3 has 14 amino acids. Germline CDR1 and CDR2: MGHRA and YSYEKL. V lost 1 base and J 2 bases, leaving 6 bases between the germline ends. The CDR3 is CASSQASTYNEQFF. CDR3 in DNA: TGCGCCAGCAGCCAAGCTAGTACCTACAATGAGCAGTTCTTC.

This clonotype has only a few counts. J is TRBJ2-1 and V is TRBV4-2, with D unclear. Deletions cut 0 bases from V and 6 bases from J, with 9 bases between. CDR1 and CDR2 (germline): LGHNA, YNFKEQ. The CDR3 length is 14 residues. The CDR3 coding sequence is TGTGCCAGCAGCCAAGATTCCCTTCTCAATGAGCAGTTCTTC. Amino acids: CASSQDSLLNEQFF.

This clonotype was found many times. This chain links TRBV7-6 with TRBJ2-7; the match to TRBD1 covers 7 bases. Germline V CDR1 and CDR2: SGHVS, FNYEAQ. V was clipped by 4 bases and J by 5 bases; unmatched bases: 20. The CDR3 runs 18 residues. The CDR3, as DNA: TGTGCCAGCAGCTCTGGGGCAGGGGGAAGAAAAAAAGTCGACGAGCAGTACTTC. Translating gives CASSSGAGGRKKVDEQYF.

DNA for the CDR3: TGTGCCAGCAGGACCACATGGAACACTGAAGCTTTCTTT. Encoded protein: CASRTTWNTEAFF. This rearrangement joins TRBV6-5 to TRBJ1-1, with D unclear. The V gene lost 6 bases and the J gene lost 1 base, with 9 bases spanning the gap. In germline, CDR1 is MNHEY, CDR2 SVGAGI. This CDR3 contains 13 residues.

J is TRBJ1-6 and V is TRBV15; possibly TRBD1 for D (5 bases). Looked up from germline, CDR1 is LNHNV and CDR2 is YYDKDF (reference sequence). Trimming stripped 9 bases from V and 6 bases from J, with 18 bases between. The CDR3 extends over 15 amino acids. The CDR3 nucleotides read TGTGCCACAAGACGAGAAGACAGTCGTAATTCACCCCTCCACTTT. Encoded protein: CATRREDSRNSPLHF.

The CDR3 bases are TGTGCCAGCAGCTTAGGAATTGGGGACAGGGGTCATCAGCCCCAGCATTTT. It codes for CASSLGIGDRGHQPQHF. V and J are TRBV7-6 and TRBJ1-5; 10 bases match TRBD1. Losses at the gene ends were 1 base for V and 5 bases for J; bases not matched to a gene: 8. The CDR3 length is 17 residues. Germline CDR1 is SGHVS and CDR2 is FNYEAQ.

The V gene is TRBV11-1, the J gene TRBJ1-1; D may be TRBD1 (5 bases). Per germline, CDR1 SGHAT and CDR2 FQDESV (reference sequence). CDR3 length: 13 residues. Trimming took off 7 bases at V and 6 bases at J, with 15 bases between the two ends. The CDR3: CASTPGIIPEAFF. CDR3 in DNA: TGTGCCAGCACCCCAGGGATCATCCCTGAAGCTTTCTTT.

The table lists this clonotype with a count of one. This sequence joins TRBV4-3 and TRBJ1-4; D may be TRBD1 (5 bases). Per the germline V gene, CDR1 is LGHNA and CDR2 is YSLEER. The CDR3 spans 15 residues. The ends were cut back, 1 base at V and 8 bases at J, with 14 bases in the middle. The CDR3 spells CASSQVPSGTEKLFF. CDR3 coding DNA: TGCGCCAGCAGCCAAGTGCCCTCTGGGACCGAAAAACTGTTTTTT.

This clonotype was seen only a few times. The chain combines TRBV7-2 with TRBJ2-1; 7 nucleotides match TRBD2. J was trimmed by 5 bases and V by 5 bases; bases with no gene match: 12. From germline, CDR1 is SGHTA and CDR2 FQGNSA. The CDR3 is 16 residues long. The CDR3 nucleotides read TGTGCCAGCAGCGCCTGGAGGGACTATCCCAACAATGAGCAGTTCTTC. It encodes CASSAWRDYPNNEQFF.

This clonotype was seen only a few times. The CDR3 DNA is TGTGCCAGCAGCAGCGGACAGGGGATATCTGGCTACACCTTC. Its protein is CASSSGQGISGYTF. The genes are TRBV7-9 and TRBJ1-2, with TRBD1 matching over 9 bases. The CDR3 consists of 14 residues. Germline V gene data show CDR1 as SEHNR and CDR2 as FQNEAQ (reference sequence). V shed 5 bases, J shed 7 bases, and the junction held 8 bases outside the gene matches.

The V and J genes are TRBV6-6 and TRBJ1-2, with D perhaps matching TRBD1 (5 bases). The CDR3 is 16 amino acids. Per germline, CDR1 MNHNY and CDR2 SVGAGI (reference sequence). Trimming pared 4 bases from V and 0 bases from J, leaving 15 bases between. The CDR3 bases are TGTGCCAGCAGTTTTGACAGCGAGCTTACTAACTATGGCTACACCTTC. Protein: CASSFDSELTNYGYTF.

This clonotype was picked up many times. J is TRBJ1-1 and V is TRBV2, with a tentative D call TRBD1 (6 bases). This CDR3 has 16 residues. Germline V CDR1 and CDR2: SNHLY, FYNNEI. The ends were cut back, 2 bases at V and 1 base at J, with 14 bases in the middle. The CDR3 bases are TGTGCCAGCAGTGAAAGGGGGGGGGAAAAGAACACTGAAGCTTTCTTT. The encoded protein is CASSERGGEKNTEAFF.

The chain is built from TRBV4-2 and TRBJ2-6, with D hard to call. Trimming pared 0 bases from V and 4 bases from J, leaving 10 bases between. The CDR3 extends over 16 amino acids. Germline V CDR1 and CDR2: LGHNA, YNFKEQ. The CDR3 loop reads CASSQDESGGANVLTF. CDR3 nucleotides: TGTGCCAGCAGCCAAGATGAATCCGGAGGGGCCAACGTCCTGACTTTC.

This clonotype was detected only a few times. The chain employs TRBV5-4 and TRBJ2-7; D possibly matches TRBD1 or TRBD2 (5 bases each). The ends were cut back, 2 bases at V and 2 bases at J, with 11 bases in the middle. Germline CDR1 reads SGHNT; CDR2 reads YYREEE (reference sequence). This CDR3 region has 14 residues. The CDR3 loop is CASSLPGRTYEQYF. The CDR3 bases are TGTGCCAGCAGCTTACCGGGACGGACCTACGAGCAGTACTTC.

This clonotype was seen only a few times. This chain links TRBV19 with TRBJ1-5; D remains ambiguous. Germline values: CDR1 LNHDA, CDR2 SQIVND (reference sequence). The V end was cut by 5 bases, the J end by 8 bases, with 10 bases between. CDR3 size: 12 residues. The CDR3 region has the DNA TGTGCCAGTAGTCCTCACCGGGAGCCCCAGCATTTT. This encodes CASSPHREPQHF.

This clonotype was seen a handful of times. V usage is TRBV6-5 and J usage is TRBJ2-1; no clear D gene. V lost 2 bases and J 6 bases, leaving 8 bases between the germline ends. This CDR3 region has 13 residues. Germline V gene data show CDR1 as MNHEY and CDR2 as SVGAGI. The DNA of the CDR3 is TGTGCCAGCAGTTACGCACAGATCAATGAGCAGTTCTTC. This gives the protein CASSYAQINEQFF.

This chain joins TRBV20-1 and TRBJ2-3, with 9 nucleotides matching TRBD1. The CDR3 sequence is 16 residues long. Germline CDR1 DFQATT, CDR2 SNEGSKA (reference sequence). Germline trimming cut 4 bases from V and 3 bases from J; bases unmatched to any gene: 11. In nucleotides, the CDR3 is TGCAGTGCTAACCGGGACAGGGTGAGGTTGACAGATACGCAGTATTTT. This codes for CSANRDRVRLTDTQYF.

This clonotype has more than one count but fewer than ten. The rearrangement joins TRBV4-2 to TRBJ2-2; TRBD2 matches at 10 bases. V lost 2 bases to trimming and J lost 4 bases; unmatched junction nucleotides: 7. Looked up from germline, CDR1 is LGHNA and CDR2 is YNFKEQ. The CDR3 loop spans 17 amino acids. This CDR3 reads CASSQHSGGWGTGELFF. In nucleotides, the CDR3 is TGTGCCAGCAGCCAACATAGCGGGGGGTGGGGCACCGGGGAGCTGTTTTTT.

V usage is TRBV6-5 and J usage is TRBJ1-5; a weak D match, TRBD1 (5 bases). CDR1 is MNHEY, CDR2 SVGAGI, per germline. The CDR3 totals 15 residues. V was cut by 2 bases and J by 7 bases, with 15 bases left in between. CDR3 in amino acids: CASSYRQGGLQPQHF. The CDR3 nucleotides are TGTGCCAGCAGTTACAGGCAGGGTGGATTACAGCCCCAGCATTTT.

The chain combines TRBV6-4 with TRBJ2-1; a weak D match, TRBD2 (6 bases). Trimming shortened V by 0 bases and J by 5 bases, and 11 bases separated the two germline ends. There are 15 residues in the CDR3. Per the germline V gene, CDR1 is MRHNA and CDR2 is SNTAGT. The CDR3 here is CASSDSTRGNNEQFF. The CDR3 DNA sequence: TGTGCCAGCAGTGACTCGACTAGGGGAAACAATGAGCAGTTCTTC.

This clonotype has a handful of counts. The DNA for the CDR3 is TGTGCCAGCAGCTCCTTACTAGCGGGGGGCCAGAACGAGCAGTACGTC. Translating it yields CASSSLLAGGQNEQYV. The genes are TRBV7-9 and TRBJ2-7; 12 bases line up with TRBD2. Germline CDR1 and CDR2: SEHNR and FQNEAQ (reference sequence). CDR3 size: 16 residues. J gave up 5 bases and V 4 bases, and 9 bases lay outside the gene matches.

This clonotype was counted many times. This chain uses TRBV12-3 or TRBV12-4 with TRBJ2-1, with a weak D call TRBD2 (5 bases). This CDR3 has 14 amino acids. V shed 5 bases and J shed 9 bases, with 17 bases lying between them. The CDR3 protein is CASSPPLTRGEQFF. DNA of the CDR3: TGTGCCAGCAGTCCCCCGCTCACTAGAGGTGAGCAGTTCTTC.

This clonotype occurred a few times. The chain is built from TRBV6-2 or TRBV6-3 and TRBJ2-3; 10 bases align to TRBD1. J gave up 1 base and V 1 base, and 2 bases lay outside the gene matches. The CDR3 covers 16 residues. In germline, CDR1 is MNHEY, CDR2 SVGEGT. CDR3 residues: CASSYWGTGGTDTQYF. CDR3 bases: TGTGCCAGCAGTTACTGGGGGACAGGGGGCACAGATACGCAGTATTTT.

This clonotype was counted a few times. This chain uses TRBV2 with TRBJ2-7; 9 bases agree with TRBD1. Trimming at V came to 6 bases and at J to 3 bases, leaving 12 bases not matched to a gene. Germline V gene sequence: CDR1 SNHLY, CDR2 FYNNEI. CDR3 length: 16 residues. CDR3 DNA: TGTGCCAGCAGGAAAACTACAGGGGGCGATCTCTACGAGCAGTACTTC. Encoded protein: CASRKTTGGDLYEQYF.

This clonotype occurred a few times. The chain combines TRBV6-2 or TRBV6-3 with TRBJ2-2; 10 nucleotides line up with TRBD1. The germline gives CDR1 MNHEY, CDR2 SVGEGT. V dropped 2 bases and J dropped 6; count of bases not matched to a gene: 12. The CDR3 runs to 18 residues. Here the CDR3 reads CASSYPAGTGERAGELFF. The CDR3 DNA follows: TGTGCCAGCAGTTACCCCGCCGGGACAGGGGAACGGGCCGGGGAGCTGTTTTTT.